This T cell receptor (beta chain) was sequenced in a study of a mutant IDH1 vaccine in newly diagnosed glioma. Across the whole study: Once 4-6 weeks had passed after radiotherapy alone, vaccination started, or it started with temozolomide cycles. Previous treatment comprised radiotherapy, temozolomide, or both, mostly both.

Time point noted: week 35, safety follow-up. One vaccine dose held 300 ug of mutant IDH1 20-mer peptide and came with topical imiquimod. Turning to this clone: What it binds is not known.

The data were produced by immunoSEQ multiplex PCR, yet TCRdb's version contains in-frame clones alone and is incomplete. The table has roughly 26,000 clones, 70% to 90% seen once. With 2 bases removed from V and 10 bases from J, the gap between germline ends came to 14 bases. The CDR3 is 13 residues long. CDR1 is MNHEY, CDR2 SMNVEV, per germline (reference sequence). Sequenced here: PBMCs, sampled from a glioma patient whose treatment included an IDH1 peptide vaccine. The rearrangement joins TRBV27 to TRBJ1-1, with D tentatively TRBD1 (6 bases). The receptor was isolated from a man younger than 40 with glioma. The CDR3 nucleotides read TGTGCCAGCAGTTTAATTGGGGGCGGGGTAGCTTTCTTT. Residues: CASSLIGGGVAFF.